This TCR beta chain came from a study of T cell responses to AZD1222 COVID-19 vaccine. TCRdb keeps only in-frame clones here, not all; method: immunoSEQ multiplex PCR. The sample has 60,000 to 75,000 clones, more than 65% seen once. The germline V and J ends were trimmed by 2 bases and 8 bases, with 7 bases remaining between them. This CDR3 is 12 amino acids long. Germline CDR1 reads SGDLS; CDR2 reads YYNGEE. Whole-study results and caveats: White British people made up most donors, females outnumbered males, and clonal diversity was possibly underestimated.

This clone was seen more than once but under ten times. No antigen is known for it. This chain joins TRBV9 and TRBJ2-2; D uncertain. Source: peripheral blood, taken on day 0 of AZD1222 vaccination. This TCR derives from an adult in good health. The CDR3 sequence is CASSVIGGELFF. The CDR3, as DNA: TGTGCCAGCAGCGTTATCGGTGGGGAGCTGTTTTTT. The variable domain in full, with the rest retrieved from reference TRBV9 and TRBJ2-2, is DSGVTQTPKHLITATGQRVTLRCSPRSGDLSVYWYQQSLDQGLQFLIQYYNGEERAKGNILERFSAQQFPDLHSELNLSSLELGDSALYFCASSVIGGELFFGEGSRLTVL.